Below, 16 T cell receptor beta chains from the same sample are listed, as sequenced in a study of shared clonotypes between healthy human individuals. The method was immunoSEQ multiplex PCR; TCRdb's version includes in-frame clones alone and lacks a portion of them. Found here are about 2.1 million clones, just under 95% of them singletons; the top ten hold more than 1.5%. Naive-designated CD8 cells lacked CD45RO, were positively enriched for CCR7, and omitted terminally differentiated effector memory CD45RA+ cells. Material: naive CD8+ T cells from PBMCs. These receptors were taken from a man younger than 35 in good health. Some clones in this sample may be carry-over from other donors' samples.

V gene TRBV9 combines with J gene TRBJ2-7, with D unresolved. The CDR3 runs to 12 residues. The V and J ends lost 3 bases and 6 bases respectively, with 10 bases between them. Germline CDR1 SGDLS, CDR2 YYNGEE. CDR3 amino acids: CASSAVTGEQYF. The CDR3 region has the DNA TGTGCCAGCAGCGCAGTGACGGGCGAGCAGTACTTC.

As regards this clone: Other nucleotide sequences in the sample specify the same CDR3. CDR3 loop: CATSRGLAGGNEQFF. As DNA, the CDR3 is TGTGCCACCAGCAGAGGACTAGCGGGAGGCAATGAGCAGTTCTTC. This chain links TRBV15 with TRBJ2-1; 13 bases map to TRBD2. The length of the CDR3 is 15 residues. With 1 base clipped from V and 6 bases from J, the junction kept 0 bases outside the gene matches. Per germline, CDR1 LNHNV and CDR2 YYDKDF (reference sequence).

The chain carries TRBV5-1 and TRBJ2-5; a weak D match, TRBD1 (6 bases). Germline CDR1 SGHRS, CDR2 YFSETQ. Trimming stripped 1 base from V and 0 bases from J, with 16 bases between. CDR3 size: 17 residues. CDR3 DNA sequence: TGCGCCAGCAGCTTGCCGGGACACCTACTATACCAAGAGACCCAGTACTTC. It specifies CASSLPGHLLYQETQYF.

This sequence joins TRBV21-1 and TRBJ2-3; the table gives TRBD1 as D, unverified against the DNA. TRBV21-1 is noted as a pseudogene. The CDR3 spans 16 residues. Here the CDR3 reads CASSDDRQGYADTQYF. CDR3 nucleotide sequence: TGTGCCAGCAGCGATGACAGGCAAGGTTACGCAGATACGCAGTATTTT.

Points on this clone: A much larger clone is a single base away; this may be a read error. This sample also contains other DNA sequences that code for the same CDR3. The chain employs TRBV27 and TRBJ2-7, with TRBD1 matching over 7 bases. This CDR3 comprises 13 residues. J gave up 4 bases and V 3 bases, and 3 bases lay outside the gene matches. Per germline, CDR1 MNHEY and CDR2 SMNVEV (reference sequence). This CDR3 is CASSLGQTYEQYF. The CDR3 coding sequence is TGTGCCAGCAGTTTGGGACAGACGTACGAGCAGTACTTC.

This clone was seen more than once but under ten times. The V gene is TRBV10-3, the J gene TRBJ1-2; D remains ambiguous. The V gene's germline CDR1 is ENHRY and CDR2 SYGVKD. V was clipped by 4 bases and J by 4 bases, with 10 bases between them. This CDR3 region has 13 residues. This chain's CDR3 is CAISALPAYGYTF. CDR3 sequence (DNA): TGTGCCATCAGTGCCCTCCCTGCCTATGGCTACACCTTC.

The genes are TRBV30 and TRBJ1-2; weak D call: TRBD1 (5 bases). V was shortened by 2 bases and J by 4 bases, with 11 bases between the two germline ends. Germline V gives CDR1 GTSNPN, CDR2 SVGIG (reference sequence). This CDR3 is 13 amino acids long. CDR3 DNA sequence: TGTGCCTGGAGTTGGGACCGCAGCTATGGCTACACCTTC. This codes for CAWSWDRSYGYTF.

This chain connects TRBV7-9 to TRBJ2-1, with 7 nucleotides matching TRBD1. Germline loops: CDR1 SEHNR, CDR2 FQNEAQ (reference sequence). Trimming cost V 2 bases and J 1 base; bases outside gene matches: 5. CDR3 length: 16 amino acids. The CDR3 loop is CASSLIGTVSYNEQFF. Written as DNA, the CDR3 is TGTGCCAGCAGCTTAATCGGGACAGTATCCTACAATGAGCAGTTCTTC.

The chain carries TRBV7-9 and TRBJ1-2; tentatively, D is TRBD1 (5 bases). V was trimmed by 4 bases and J by 4 bases, leaving 16 bases between them. CDR3 length: 15 amino acids. Germline CDR1 is SEHNR and CDR2 is FQNEAQ (reference sequence). CDR3 coding DNA: TGTGCCAGCAGCTGGGGACTCCCGGTCCCCTATGGCTACACCTTC. It translates to CASSWGLPVPYGYTF. The complete variable domain, with remaining parts taken from reference TRBV7-9 and TRBJ1-2, reads DTGVSQNPRHKITKRGQNVTFRCDPISEHNRLYWYRQTLGQGPEFLTYFQNEAQLEKSRLLSDRFSAERPKGSFSTLEIQRTEQGDSAMYLCASSWGLPVPYGYTFGSGTRLTVV.

The chain employs TRBV6-1 and TRBJ1-1, with D perhaps TRBD1 (5 bases). Looked up from germline, CDR1 is MNHNS and CDR2 is SASEGT. The CDR3 has 13 residues. The V end was cut by 4 bases, the J end by 4 bases, with 10 bases between. The CDR3: CASSVGRATEAFF. Here the CDR3 DNA reads TGTGCCAGCAGTGTGGGACGGGCCACTGAAGCTTTCTTT.

In this sample, this clone turned up once. The chain combines TRBV9 with TRBJ2-1; TRBD2 matches at 16 bases. The trim removed 1 base at V and 4 bases at J, leaving 2 bases unmatched. The germline CDR1 and CDR2 sequences are SGDLS and YYNGEE. This CDR3 has 17 amino acids. CDR3 in DNA: TGTGCCAGCAGCGTAATGGGACTAGCGGGAGGGTACAATGAGCAGTTCTTC. This translates into CASSVMGLAGGYNEQFF.

This chain links TRBV19 with TRBJ1-3; the match to TRBD1 covers 8 bases. Germline CDR1 and CDR2: LNHDA and SQIVND (reference sequence). The ends lost 3 bases at V and 0 bases at J; junction bases unmatched: 10. The CDR3 extends over 18 amino acids. CDR3 sequence reads: CASSIGGQESFSGNTIYF. CDR3 DNA: TGTGCCAGTAGTATTGGGGGACAGGAGTCCTTCTCTGGAAACACCATATATTTT. Combining the CDR3 with reference TRBV19 and TRBJ1-3 gives the whole variable domain DGGITQSPKYLFRKEGQNVTLSCEQNLNHDAMYWYRQDPGQGLRLIYYSQIVNDFQKGDIAEGYSVSREKKESFPLTVTSAQKNPTAFYLCASSIGGQESFSGNTIYFGEGSWLTVV.

V gene TRBV28 combines with J gene TRBJ2-5; D gene unclear. Between the trimmed V and J ends, which lost 8 bases and 1 base, there was a span of 14 bases. The germline V gene has CDR1 MDHEN and CDR2 SYDVKM. CDR3 length: 14 residues. CDR3 DNA: TGTGCCAGCCATGACACGATCTTCCAAGAGACCCAGTACTTC. As protein: CASHDTIFQETQYF.

This chain uses TRBV30 with TRBJ2-1; D is perhaps TRBD1 (6 bases). Germline lookup yields CDR1 GTSNPN and CDR2 SVGIG (reference sequence). The CDR3 extends over 13 amino acids. The V and J ends lost 3 bases and 3 bases respectively, with 9 bases between them. Here the CDR3 DNA reads TGTGCCTGGAGGGGGGACAACTACAATGAGCAGTTCTTC. It is translated as CAWRGDNYNEQFF.

The count of this clone is one. The CDR3 bases are TGTGCCATCAGTGAGTCTGCTAGCGGGACTAGTGAGCAGTTCTTC. It yields the protein CAISESASGTSEQFF. V usage is TRBV10-3 and J usage is TRBJ2-1; 9 bases are shared with TRBD2. The germline V gene has CDR1 ENHRY and CDR2 SYGVKD. The CDR3 has 15 amino acids. V shed 0 bases, J shed 9 bases, and the junction held 6 bases outside the gene matches.

The V gene is TRBV4-2, the J gene TRBJ2-1; the match to TRBD2 covers 9 bases. CDR1 and CDR2 (germline): LGHNA, YNFKEQ. With V trimmed by 5 bases and J by 7 bases, 9 bases remained unmatched. This CDR3 has 15 amino acids. This CDR3 reads CASSYISGSQNEQFF. In DNA, the CDR3 is TGTGCCAGCAGCTACATTAGCGGGAGCCAGAATGAGCAGTTCTTC.